These 10 T cell receptor beta chains were all obtained from the same sample, sequenced in a study of T-cell memory formation after mild COVID-19 (dated by TCRdb to the early 2020s). Library construction relied on 5' RACE. Sequenced using an Illumina NovaSeq 6000. TCRdb reanalyzed the raw reads on its own, using fastp at Q25 for trimming and MiXCR for clone calling, and kept in-frame beta chains. Records with the same CDR3 protein are collapsed into one entry carrying the most frequent genes and DNA. The sample table shows 120,000 to 150,000 distinct CDR3 sequences, and 13% to 15% are seen once. Roughly 28% of the sample comes from the top ten. The sample was PBMCs or a T cell subset sorted from them (not recorded which). These receptors were collected from an adult woman who had mild COVID-19 (a few samples of this study predate the infection). The sample titles of this study are shuffled in the database, so cell type and time point are left out; the donor was told from shared clones.

The chain recombines TRBV7-9 with TRBJ1-4; 7 bases agree with TRBD1. This CDR3 region has 14 residues. CDR1 is SEHNR, CDR2 FQNEAQ, per germline (reference sequence). V trimming: 5 bases; J trimming: 7 bases; junction bases outside the gene matches: 7. CDR3 amino acids: CASSQGGGSEKLFF. Written as DNA, the CDR3 is TGTGCCAGCAGCCAAGGGGGCGGGAGTGAAAAACTGTTTTTT.

This clonotype was seen a handful of times. This rearrangement joins TRBV15 to TRBJ2-7; D possibly corresponds to TRBD2 (6 bases). V lost 4 bases, J lost 0 bases, and 7 bases lay in between. Germline-derived CDR1 and CDR2 are LNHNV and YYDKDF (reference sequence). CDR3 length: 13 amino acids. For the CDR3, the DNA is TGTGCCACCAGCACGACTAGCTCCTACGAGCAGTACTTC. Its translation is CATSTTSSYEQYF. Full variable domain (rest looked up from reference TRBV15 and TRBJ2-7): DAMVIQNPRYQVTQFGKPVTLSCSQTLNHNVMYWYQQKSSQAPKLLFHYYDKDFNNEADTPDNFQSRRPNTSFCFLDIRSPGLGDTAMYLCATSTTSSYEQYFGPGTRLTVT.

The gene calls are TRBV7-6 and TRBJ1-1; 7 bases fit TRBD1. CDR1 SGHVS and CDR2 FNYEAQ come from the germline V gene. This CDR3 has 14 residues. V lost 5 bases to trimming and J lost 6 bases; unmatched junction nucleotides: 9. The CDR3 DNA reads as TGTGCCAGCAGCCCACGACAGGGTTGGTCTGAAGCTTTCTTT. Amino acid sequence: CASSPRQGWSEAFF. The full variable domain, its missing parts supplied by reference TRBV7-6 and TRBJ1-1, is GAGVSQSPRYKVTKRGQDVALRCDPISGHVSLYWYRQALGQGPEFLTYFNYEAQQDKSGLPNDRFSAERPEGSISTLTIQRTEQRDSAMYRCASSPRQGWSEAFFGQGTRLTVV.

J is TRBJ2-1 and V is TRBV4-1; D possibly matches TRBD1 or TRBD2 (5 bases each). CDR3 length equals 15 residues. Per the germline V gene, CDR1 is MGHRA and CDR2 is YSYEKL. Trimming shortened V by 0 bases and J by 5 bases, and 11 bases separated the two germline ends. CDR3 in DNA: TGCGCCAGCAGCCAAGATCTCGGGACCCACAATGAGCAGTTCTTC. Encoded protein: CASSQDLGTHNEQFF.

This chain uses TRBV5-6 with TRBJ1-1, with D unclear. The CDR3 loop spans 14 amino acids. CDR1 is SGHDT, CDR2 YYEEEE, per germline. V dropped 1 base and J dropped 2 bases, with 9 bases sitting between them. CDR3 region: CASSLSRSNTEAFF. In DNA, the CDR3 is TGTGCCAGCAGCTTGAGTCGCAGTAACACTGAAGCTTTCTTT.

The gene calls are TRBV11-2 and TRBJ2-3, with TRBD2 matching 12 bases. The CDR3 is 17 residues long. V shed 4 bases and J 5 bases; nucleotides not matched to a gene: 10. Germline CDR1 and CDR2: SGHAT and FQNNGV. CDR3 DNA: TGTGCCAGCAGCTCGCCCACTAGCGGGGGGCCAGGAGATACGCAGTATTTT. As protein: CASSSPTSGGPGDTQYF.

This clonotype showed up just a few times. The V gene is TRBV2, the J gene TRBJ2-1; no clear D gene. The CDR3 runs to 15 residues. The germline V gene encodes CDR1 SNHLY and CDR2 FYNNEI. The V gene lost 3 bases and the J gene lost 0 bases, with 9 bases spanning the gap. CDR3 in amino acids: CASSERFFSYNEQFF. The CDR3 DNA is TGTGCCAGCAGTGAGCGGTTTTTCTCCTACAATGAGCAGTTCTTC.

For this clonotype: At one of its ends the junction is not consistent with the germline gene, which may arise from a read error. The gene calls are TRBV5-1 and TRBJ2-2; the D is unclear. Per germline, CDR1 SGHRS and CDR2 YFSETQ. The CDR3 sequence is 13 residues long. The CDR3 sequence: CASRLGNTGELFF. As DNA, the CDR3 is TGCGCCAGCAGGTTGGGGAACACCGGGGAGCTGTTTTTT.

This clonotype appeared many times. One end of the junction fails to match germline, which may point to a read error. The V call is TRBV4-1, the J call TRBJ2-7; TRBD2 matches 9 bases. The V gene's germline CDR1 is MGHRA and CDR2 YSYEKL. The CDR3 extends over 16 amino acids. The chain's CDR3 is CASSQATAGGLNEQYF. The CDR3 DNA follows: TGCGCCAGCAGTCAAGCTACCGCGGGGGGGCTGAACGAGCAGTACTTC.

J is TRBJ2-7 and V is TRBV20-1; D could derive from TRBD1 or TRBD2 (5 bases each). Germline values: CDR1 DFQATT, CDR2 SNEGSKA (reference sequence). The CDR3 sequence is 17 residues long. V was cut by 0 bases and J by 6 bases, with 24 bases left in between. The CDR3 region is CSARDPLPGTAISEQYF. The CDR3 DNA reads TGCAGTGCTAGAGATCCCCTTCCCGGGACCGCCATAAGCGAGCAGTACTTC.